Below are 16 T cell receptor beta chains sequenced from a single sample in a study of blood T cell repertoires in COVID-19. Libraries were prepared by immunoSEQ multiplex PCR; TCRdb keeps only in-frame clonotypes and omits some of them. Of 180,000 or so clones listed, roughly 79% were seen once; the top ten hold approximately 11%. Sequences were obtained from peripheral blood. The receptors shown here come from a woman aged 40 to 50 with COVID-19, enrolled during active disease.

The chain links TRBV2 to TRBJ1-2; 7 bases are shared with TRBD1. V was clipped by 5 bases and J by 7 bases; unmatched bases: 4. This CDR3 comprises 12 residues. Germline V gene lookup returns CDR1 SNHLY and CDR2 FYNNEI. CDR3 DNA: TGTGCCAGCAGTCCAGACAGGGTTGGCTACACCTTC. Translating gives CASSPDRVGYTF.

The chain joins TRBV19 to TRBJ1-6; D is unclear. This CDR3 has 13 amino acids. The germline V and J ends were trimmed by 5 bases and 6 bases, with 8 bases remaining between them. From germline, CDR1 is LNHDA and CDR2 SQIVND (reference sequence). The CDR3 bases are TGTGCCAGTAGTTCCGAGTTTAATTCACCCCTCCACTTT. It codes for CASSSEFNSPLHF.

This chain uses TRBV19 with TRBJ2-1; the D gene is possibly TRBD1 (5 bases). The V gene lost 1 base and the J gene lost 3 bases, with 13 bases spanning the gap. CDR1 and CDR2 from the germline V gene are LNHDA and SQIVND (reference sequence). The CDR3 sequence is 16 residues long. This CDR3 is CASSIGRAGIYNEQFF. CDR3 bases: TGTGCCAGTAGTATAGGAAGGGCAGGGATCTACAATGAGCAGTTCTTC.

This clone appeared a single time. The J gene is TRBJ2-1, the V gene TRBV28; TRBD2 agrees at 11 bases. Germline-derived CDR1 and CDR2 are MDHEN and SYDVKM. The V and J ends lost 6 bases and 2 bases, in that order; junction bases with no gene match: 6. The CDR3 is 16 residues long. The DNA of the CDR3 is TGTGCCAGCAGCAAAGGGACTAGCGGACCCTACAATGAGCAGTTCTTC. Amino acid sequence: CASSKGTSGPYNEQFF.

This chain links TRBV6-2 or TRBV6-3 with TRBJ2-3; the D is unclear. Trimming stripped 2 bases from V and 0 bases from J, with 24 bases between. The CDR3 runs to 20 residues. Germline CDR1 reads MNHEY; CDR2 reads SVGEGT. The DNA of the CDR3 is TGTGCCAGCAGTTACGTGGGCCCAAGTGTGGTGGGCCTTAGCACAGATACGCAGTATTTT. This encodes CASSYVGPSVVGLSTDTQYF.

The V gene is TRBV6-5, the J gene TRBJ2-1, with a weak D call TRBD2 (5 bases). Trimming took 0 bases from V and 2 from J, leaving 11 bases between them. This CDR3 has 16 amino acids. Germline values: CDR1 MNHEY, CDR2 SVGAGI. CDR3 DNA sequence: TGTGCCAGCAGTTACTCGCCAGCGGCAACCTACAATGAGCAGTTCTTC. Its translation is CASSYSPAATYNEQFF.

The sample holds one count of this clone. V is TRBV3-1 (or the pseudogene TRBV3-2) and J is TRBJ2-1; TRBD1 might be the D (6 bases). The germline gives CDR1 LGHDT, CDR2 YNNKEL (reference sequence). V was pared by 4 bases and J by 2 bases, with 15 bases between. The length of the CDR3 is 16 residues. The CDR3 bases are TGTGCCAGCAGCCGTACAGGGTCGGCCGCCTACAATGAGCAGTTCTTC. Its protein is CASSRTGSAAYNEQFF.

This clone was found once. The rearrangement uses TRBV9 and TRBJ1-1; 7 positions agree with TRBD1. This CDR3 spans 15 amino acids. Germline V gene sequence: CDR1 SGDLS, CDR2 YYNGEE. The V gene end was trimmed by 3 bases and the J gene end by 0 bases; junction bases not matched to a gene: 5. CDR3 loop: CASSGRQGVNTEAFF. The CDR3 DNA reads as TGTGCCAGCAGCGGGCGACAGGGTGTGAACACTGAAGCTTTCTTT.

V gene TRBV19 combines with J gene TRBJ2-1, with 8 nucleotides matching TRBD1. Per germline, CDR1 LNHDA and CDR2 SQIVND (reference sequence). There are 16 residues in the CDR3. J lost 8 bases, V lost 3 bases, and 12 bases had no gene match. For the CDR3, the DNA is TGTGCCAGTAGTATCCGTGACAGGGGCCTGAATGATGAGCAGTTCTTC. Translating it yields CASSIRDRGLNDEQFF.

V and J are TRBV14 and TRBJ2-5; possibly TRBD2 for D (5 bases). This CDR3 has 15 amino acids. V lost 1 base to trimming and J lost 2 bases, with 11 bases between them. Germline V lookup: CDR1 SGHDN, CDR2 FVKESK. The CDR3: CASSQVRGIQETQYF. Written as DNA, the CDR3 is TGTGCCAGCAGCCAAGTAAGAGGGATACAAGAGACCCAGTACTTC.

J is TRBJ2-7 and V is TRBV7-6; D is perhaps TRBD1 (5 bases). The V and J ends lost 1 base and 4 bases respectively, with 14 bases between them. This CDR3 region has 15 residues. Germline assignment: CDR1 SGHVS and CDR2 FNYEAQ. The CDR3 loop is CASSLEGMVEYEQYF. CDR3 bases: TGTGCCAGCAGCTTAGAGGGGATGGTGGAATACGAGCAGTACTTC.

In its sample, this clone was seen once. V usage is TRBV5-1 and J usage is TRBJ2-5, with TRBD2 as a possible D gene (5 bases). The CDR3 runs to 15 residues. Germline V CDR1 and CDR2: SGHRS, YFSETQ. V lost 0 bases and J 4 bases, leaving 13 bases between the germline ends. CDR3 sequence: CASSLVMKAGETQYF. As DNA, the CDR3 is TGCGCCAGCAGCTTGGTTATGAAGGCGGGAGAGACCCAGTACTTC. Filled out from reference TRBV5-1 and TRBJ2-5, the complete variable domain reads KAGVTQTPRYLIKTRGQQVTLSCSPISGHRSVSWYQQTPGQGLQFLFEYFSETQRNKGNFPGRFSGRQFSNSRSEMNVSTLELGDSALYLCASSLVMKAGETQYFGPGTRLLVL.

CDR3: CASSVEPGDYNEQFF. The CDR3 nucleotides are TGTGCCAGCAGCGTAGAGCCGGGAGACTACAATGAGCAGTTCTTC. The J gene is TRBJ2-1, the V gene TRBV9; the D gene is possibly TRBD2 (6 bases). CDR1 SGDLS and CDR2 YYNGEE come from the germline V gene. Deletions cut 0 bases from V and 3 bases from J, with 10 bases between. The CDR3 has 15 residues.

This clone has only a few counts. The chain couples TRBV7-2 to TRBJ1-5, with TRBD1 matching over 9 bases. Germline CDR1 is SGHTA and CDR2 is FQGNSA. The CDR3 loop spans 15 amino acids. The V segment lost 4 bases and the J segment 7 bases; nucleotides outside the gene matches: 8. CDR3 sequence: CASSSRPDRGQPQHF. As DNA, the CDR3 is TGTGCCAGCAGCTCCCGTCCGGACAGGGGACAGCCCCAGCATTTT.

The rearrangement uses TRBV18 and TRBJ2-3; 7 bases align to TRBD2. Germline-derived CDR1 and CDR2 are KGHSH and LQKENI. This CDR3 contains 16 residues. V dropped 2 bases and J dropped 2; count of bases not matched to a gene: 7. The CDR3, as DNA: TGTGCCAGCTCACCAATCTTCGCGGGGGACACAGATACGCAGTATTTT. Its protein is CASSPIFAGDTDTQYF.

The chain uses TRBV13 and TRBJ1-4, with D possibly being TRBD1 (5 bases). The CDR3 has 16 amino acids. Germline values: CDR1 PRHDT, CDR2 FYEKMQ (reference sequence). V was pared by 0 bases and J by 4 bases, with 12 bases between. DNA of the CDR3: TGTGCCAGCAGCTTAGGCGGAACAGGTCATAATGAAAAACTGTTTTTT. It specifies CASSLGGTGHNEKLFF.